This TCR beta chain comes out of a study of CD8 T cells in Susac syndrome (dated by TCRdb to between 2019 and 2020). Study-level background: Whether CD8+ T cell activation and differentiation in Susac syndrome was antigen driven was tested using repertoire sequencing. The study compared CD8+ T cell repertoire clonality among 11 to 12 healthy donors, 14 Susac syndrome patients and some 16 multiple sclerosis patients. On the study overall, not on this receptor specifically: The TCR sequencing and HLA analysis was acknowledged to have included a relatively small number of individuals.

High-throughput TCR beta sequencing profiled peripheral blood CD8+ and CD4+ T cells from healthy donors, Susac syndrome patients and multiple sclerosis patients. Multiple sclerosis controls were treatment-naive patients with stable or active relapsing-remitting disease fulfilling revised McDonald criteria. CD8+ TEMRA cells were enriched by FACS, while bulk CD8+ and CD4+ T cells were purified by magnetic negative isolation. Blood was collected in EDTA tubes and processed within 24 hours, with PBMCs isolated through density gradient centrifugation. PBMCs destined for TCR sequencing were cryopreserved in liquid nitrogen and later thawed in a 37 °C water bath. Purity of sorted or isolated CD4+, CD8+ and CD8+ TEMRA cells was at least 90%. RNA was extracted using the RNeasy kit, and about 0.5 to 1 ug of the RNA was reverse transcribed with random hexamers. The immunoSEQ multiplex PCR assay, which covers 54 Vbeta and 13 Jbeta segments, was used to amplify TCR beta CDR3 regions. To correct PCR amplification bias, a synthetic template baseline was used for both primer optimization and computational correction. The authors processed their data as follows. Reads were annotated to V, D and J genes per IMGT and analyzed with immunoSEQ Analyzer, keeping only productive sequences. Clonality was calculated as one minus the Shannon entropy normalized by log2 of the number of productive unique sequences. For each patient and control, public and private clones were evaluated among the 100 most prevalent clones. Clones were defined as Susac-specific if absent from the healthy and MS cohorts, from 900 to 1,300 published viral clones and from other ImmuneACCESS disease sequences. TCRdb ran its own pipeline on the public reads, namely fastp trimming at Q25 and MiXCR clone calling, and kept in-frame beta chains. CDR3 protein duplicates are merged, each entry listing the most common genes and DNA. These V and J calls derive from TCRdb rather than the authors' analysis. The table for this sample lists around 270,000 distinct CDR3 sequences; 65% to 90% of them were counted only once. The biggest ten clones account for roughly 0.21% of the sample.

For this chain, trimming is 0 bases at the V end and 3 bases at the J end, and the number of junction bases without a gene match is 9. Reading from cysteine to phenylalanine, the CDR3 counts 16 amino acids. Left in the record is the CDR3 DNA by itself, 48 bases read in frame from the first base. CDR1 SGDLS and CDR2 YYNGEE were looked up in the germline V gene. As for this clonotype: Its antigen is currently not known. No much larger clonotype is one base removed from it; base qualities were not supplied.

This sequence was found in a human donor with multiple sclerosis. Sequenced input: CD8+ T cells from PBMCs. In this chain, TRBV9 is recombined with TRBJ2-7; TRBD2 agrees with 7 junctional bases. In nucleotides, the sequence is TGTGCCAGCAGCGTAGGGTCCCGTGCTAGCGGCTACGAGCAGTACTTC. This gives the protein CASSVGSRASGYEQYF.